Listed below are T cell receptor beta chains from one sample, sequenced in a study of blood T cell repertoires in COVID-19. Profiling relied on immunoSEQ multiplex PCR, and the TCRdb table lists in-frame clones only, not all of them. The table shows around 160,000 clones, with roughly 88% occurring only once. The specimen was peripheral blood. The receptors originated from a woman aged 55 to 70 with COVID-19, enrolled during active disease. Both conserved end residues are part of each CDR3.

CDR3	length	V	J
CASSPKGAGNQPQHF	15	TRBV7-2	TRBJ1-5
CATSRDRTGGDEQYF	15	TRBV15	TRBJ2-7
CASSTRGLVTDTQYF	15	TRBV7-3	TRBJ2-3
CASSLYGNEKLFF	13	TRBV7-3	TRBJ1-4
CASSYSSGGGYTF	13	TRBV6-5	TRBJ1-2
CATSDSGVLAKNIQYF	16	TRBV24-1	TRBJ2-4
CAWETGGMNTEAFF	14	TRBV30	TRBJ1-1
CASSARGNEQFF	12	TRBV28	TRBJ2-1
CASSLVQYYGYTF	13	TRBV5-8	TRBJ1-2
CASRPTGHTDTQYF	14	TRBV11-2	TRBJ2-3
CASSLVLGDHAYEQYF	16	TRBV7-6	TRBJ2-7
CASSLVSSGNTIYF	14	TRBV7-9	TRBJ1-3
CASSPMPGSYNEQFF	15	TRBV18	TRBJ2-1
CAIRRQGPGYGYTF	14	TRBV10-3	TRBJ1-2